This TCR beta chain was sequenced during a study of T cells in tuberculosis. Study as a whole: T cells were selected with CD1B tetramers loaded with glucose monomycolate. This South African cohort compared adolescents with or without latent tuberculosis against adults with active tuberculosis. Study observations and caveats: Shorter CDR3-alpha in active tuberculosis partly drove smaller distances. Active tuberculosis alpha repertoires lay closer to GMM-specific TCRs than controls'.

Assay used: immunoSEQ multiplex PCR; TCRdb lists only in-frame clones, some missing. Of roughly 45,000 clones in the sample, around 94% are singletons; the top ten hold about 1.8%. Worth noting for this clone: Its target is not known.

The germline V gene has CDR1 GTSNPN and CDR2 SVGIG (reference sequence). The CDR3 has 11 residues. Trimming removed 5 bases at V and 3 bases at J, with 8 bases between. Material: PBMCs. The clonotype comes from a donor aged 10 to 29 with latent tuberculosis or without tuberculosis infection. Some clones in this sample may be carry-over from other donors' samples. The V and J genes are TRBV30 and TRBJ2-7; no firm D call. The DNA of the CDR3 is TGTGCCTGGGCAGGCCTCTACGAGCAGTACTTC. Translation gives CAWAGLYEQYF.